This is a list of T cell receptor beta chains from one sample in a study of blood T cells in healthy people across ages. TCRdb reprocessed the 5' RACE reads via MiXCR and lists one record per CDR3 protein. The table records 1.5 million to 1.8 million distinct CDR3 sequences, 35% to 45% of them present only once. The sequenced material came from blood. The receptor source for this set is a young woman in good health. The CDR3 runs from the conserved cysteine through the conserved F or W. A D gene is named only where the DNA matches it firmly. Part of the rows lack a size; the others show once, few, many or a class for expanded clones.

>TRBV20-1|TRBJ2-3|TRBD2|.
TGCAGTGCTGGACTAGTGGGGGGAGGTACGCAGTATTTT
CSAGLVGGGTQYF
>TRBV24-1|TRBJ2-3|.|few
TGTGCCACCAGTGATCCAAAGGCCCGACCCGGTACGCAGTATTTT
CATSDPKARPGTQYF
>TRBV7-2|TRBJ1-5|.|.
TGTGCCAGCAGCTGGACACCTCTTAGCAATCAGCCCCAGCATTTT
CASSWTPLSNQPQHF
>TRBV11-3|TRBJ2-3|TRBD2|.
TGTGCCAGCAGCTCAGGGCGGACTAGCGGGGATGGCACAGATACGCAGTATTTT
CASSSGRTSGDGTDTQYF
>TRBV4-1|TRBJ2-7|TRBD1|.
TGCGCCAGCAGCCGACCGGGACAGGGCCTCGAGCAGTACTTC
CASSRPGQGLEQYF
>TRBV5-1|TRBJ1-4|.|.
TGCGCCAGCTCAGACGGTGCTAATGAAAAACTGTTTTTT
CASSDGANEKLFF
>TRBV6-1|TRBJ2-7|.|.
TGTGCCAGCAGTGACGTTGGTCCCTACGAGCAGTACTTC
CASSDVGPYEQYF
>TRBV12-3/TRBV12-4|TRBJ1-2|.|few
TGTGCCAGCAGCAACAGGGCCGGCGGGAGTGGCTACACCTTC
CASSNRAGGSGYTF
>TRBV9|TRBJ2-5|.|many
TGTGCCAGCAGCGTAGGAACGACTGCCCAAGAGACCCAGTACTTC
CASSVGTTAQETQYF
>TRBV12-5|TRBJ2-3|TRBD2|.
TGTGCTAGTGGTCAGCCGCGGGGGGCTAGCACAGATACGCAGTATTTT
CASGQPRGASTDTQYF
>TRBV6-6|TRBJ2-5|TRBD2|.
TGTGCCAGCAGTAACCTTCAGCGGGGCTCCTACAATGAGCAGTACTTC
CASSNLQRGSYNEQYF
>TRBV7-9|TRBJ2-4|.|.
TGTGCCAGCAGCTCCCCTAGTCTGGAGCAGTACTTC
CASSSPSLEQYF
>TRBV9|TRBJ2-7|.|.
TGTGCCAGCAGCGTAGGTTGGGGCTCCTACAATGAGCAGTACTTC
CASSVGWGSYNEQYF
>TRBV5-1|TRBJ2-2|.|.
TGCGCCAGCATCGGGAATAGGGCCACCGGGGAGCTGTTTTTT
CASIGNRATGELFF
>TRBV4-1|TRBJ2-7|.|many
TGCGCCAGCAGCCAAGACGGGGTTGGGTACGAGCAGTACTTC
CASSQDGVGYEQYF
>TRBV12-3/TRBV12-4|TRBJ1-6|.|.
TGTGCCAGCAGTTTAGCCGGGACAAGTGCCCCCCTCCACTTT
CASSLAGTSAPLHF
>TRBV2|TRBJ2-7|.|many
TGTGCCAGCAGCATCAGCAGTTACGAGCAGTACTTC
CASSISSYEQYF